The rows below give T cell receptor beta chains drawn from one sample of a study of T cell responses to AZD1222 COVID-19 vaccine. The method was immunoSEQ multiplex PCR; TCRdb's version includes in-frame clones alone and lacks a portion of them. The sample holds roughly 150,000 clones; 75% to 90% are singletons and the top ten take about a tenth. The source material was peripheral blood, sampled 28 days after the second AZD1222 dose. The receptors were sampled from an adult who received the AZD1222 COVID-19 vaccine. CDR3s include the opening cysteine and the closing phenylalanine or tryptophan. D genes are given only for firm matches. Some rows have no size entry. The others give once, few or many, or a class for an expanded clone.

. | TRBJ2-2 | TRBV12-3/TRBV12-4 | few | CASGQNTGELFF | TGTGCCAGCGGACAGAACACCGGGGAGCTGTTTTTT
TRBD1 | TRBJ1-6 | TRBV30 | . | CAWSNDRDESPLHF | TGTGCCTGGAGTAACGACAGGGACGAATCACCCCTCCACTTT
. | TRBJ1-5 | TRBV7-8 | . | CASSYRKSFTGPEDQPQHF | TGTGCCAGCAGCTACCGAAAATCCTTTACAGGGCCTGAGGATCAGCCCCAGCATTTT
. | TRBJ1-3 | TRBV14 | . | CASSQDLPGGNTIYF | TGTGCCAGCAGCCAAGACCTCCCCGGTGGAAACACCATATATTTT
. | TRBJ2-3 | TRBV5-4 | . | CASSLDGGGTDTQYF | TGTGCCAGCAGCTTGGACGGGGGCGGAACAGATACGCAGTATTTT
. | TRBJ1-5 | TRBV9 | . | CASSVELNQPQHF | TGTGCCAGCAGCGTAGAACTGAATCAGCCCCAGCATTTT
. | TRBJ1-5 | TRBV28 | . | CASSFWGQGSSVRPQHF | TGTGCCAGCAGTTTTTGGGGCCAGGGCTCTTCGGTTCGGCCCCAGCATTTT
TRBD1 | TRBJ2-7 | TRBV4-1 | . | CASSRATGNRYEQYF | TGCGCCAGCAGCCGAGCGACAGGGAATCGTTACGAGCAGTACTTC
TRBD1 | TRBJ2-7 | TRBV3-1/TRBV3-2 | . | CASSQRTGVSYEQYF | TGTGCCAGCAGCCAAAGGACAGGGGTTTCCTACGAGCAGTACTTC
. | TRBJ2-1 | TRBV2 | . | CASTEAGNEQFF | TGTGCCAGCACGGAGGCGGGAAATGAGCAGTTCTTC
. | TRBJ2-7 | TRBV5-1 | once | CASSRSAGGTYEQYF | TGCGCCAGCAGCCGTTCAGCCGGGGGAACCTACGAGCAGTACTTC
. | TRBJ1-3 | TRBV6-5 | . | CASSYKGRNTIYF | TGTGCCAGCAGTTATAAGGGGCGAAACACCATATATTTT
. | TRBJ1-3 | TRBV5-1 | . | CASSLEGSSGNTIYF | TGCGCCAGCAGCTTGGAGGGTTCCTCTGGAAACACCATATATTTT
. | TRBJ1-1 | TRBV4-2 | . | CASSQEGARPPEAFF | TGTGCCAGCAGCCAAGAAGGAGCGCGCCCACCTGAAGCTTTCTTT
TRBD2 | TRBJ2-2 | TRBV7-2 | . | CASSLGTSGRGTGELFF | TGTGCCAGCAGCTTAGGGACTAGCGGGAGAGGTACCGGGGAGCTGTTTTTT
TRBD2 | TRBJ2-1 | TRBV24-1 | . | CATSDSPSGRRNEQFF | TGTGCCACCAGTGATTCCCCTAGCGGGAGGAGGAATGAGCAGTTCTTC
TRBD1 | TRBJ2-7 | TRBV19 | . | CASSIHRGLEQYF | TGTGCCAGTAGTATACACAGGGGGCTCGAGCAGTACTTC
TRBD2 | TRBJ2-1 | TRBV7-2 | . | CASSLTSGERNEQFF | TGTGCCAGCAGCTTGACTAGCGGGGAACGAAATGAGCAGTTCTTC
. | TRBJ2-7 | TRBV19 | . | CASSIRDKGEQYF | TGTGCCAGTAGTATTAGGGATAAGGGCGAGCAGTACTTC
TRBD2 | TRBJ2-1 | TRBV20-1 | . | CSVYSSGQQFF | TGCAGTGTTTACTCTAGCGGGCAGCAGTTCTTC
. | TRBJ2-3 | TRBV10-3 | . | CAIKVGDTDTQYF | TGTGCCATCAAGGTCGGGGACACAGATACGCAGTATTTT
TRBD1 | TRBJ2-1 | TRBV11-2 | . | CASSPQGPYLEQFF | TGTGCCAGCAGCCCACAGGGGCCCTACCTTGAGCAGTTCTTC
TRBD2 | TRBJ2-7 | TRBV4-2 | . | CASSQDRLAGAEQYF | TGTGCCAGCAGCCAAGATAGACTAGCGGGAGCCGAGCAGTACTTC
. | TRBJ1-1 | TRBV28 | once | CASSLQVNTEAFF | TGTGCCAGCAGTTTACAGGTGAACACTGAAGCTTTCTTT
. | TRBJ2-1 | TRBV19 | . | CASRRDYNEQFF | TGTGCCAGTAGGCGGGATTACAATGAGCAGTTCTTC
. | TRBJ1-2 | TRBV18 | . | CASSPPVGSNYGYTF | TGTGCCAGCTCACCACCGGTGGGATCCAACTATGGCTACACCTTC
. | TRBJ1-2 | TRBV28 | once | CASSLLVGGDGYTF | TGTGCCAGCAGTTTACTTGTGGGAGGCGATGGCTACACCTTC
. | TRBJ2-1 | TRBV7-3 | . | CASSFGTQGRSSYNEQFF | TGTGCCAGCAGCTTCGGGACACAGGGCCGTAGCTCCTACAATGAGCAGTTCTTC
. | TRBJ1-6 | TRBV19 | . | CASSMFAGGAGNSPLHF | TGTGCCAGTAGTATGTTCGCCGGCGGGGCGGGTAATTCACCCCTCCACTTT
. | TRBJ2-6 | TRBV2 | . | CASSVGSLSSGANVLTF | TGTGCCAGCAGTGTGGGCAGCCTGAGCTCTGGGGCCAACGTCCTGACTTTC
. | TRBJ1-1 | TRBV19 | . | CASNTGRAERTEAFF | TGTGCCTCCAACACGGGGAGGGCAGAAAGGACTGAAGCTTTCTTT
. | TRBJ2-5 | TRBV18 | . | CASSPLGGTQYF | TGTGCCAGCTCACCCCTCGGAGGGACCCAGTACTTC
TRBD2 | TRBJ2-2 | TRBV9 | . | CASSDEAGGFHTGELFF | TGTGCCAGCAGCGATGAAGCGGGAGGGTTCCACACCGGGGAGCTGTTTTTT
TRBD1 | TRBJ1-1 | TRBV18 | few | CASSQGENTEAFF | TGTGCCAGCTCCCAGGGGGAGAACACTGAAGCTTTCTTT
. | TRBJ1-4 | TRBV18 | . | CASSPYKAEKLFF | TGTGCCAGCTCACCATACAAAGCTGAAAAACTGTTTTTT
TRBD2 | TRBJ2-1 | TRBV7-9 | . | CASSLGEGLAGVEQFF | TGTGCCAGCAGCTTAGGGGAGGGGCTAGCGGGAGTTGAGCAGTTCTTC
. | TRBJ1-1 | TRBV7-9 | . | CASSLWRGTTRGGNTEAFF | TGTGCCAGCAGCTTATGGCGGGGGACCACCCGAGGAGGGAACACTGAAGCTTTCTTT
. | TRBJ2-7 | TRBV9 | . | CASSVDGYEQYF | TGTGCCAGCAGCGTAGACGGCTACGAGCAGTACTTC
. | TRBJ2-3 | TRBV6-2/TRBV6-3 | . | CASSYQGRSTDTQYF | TGTGCCAGCAGTTACCAGGGACGGAGCACAGATACGCAGTATTTT
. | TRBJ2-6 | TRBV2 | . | CASGRRSGANVLTF | TGTGCCAGCGGGAGAAGGTCTGGGGCCAACGTCCTGACTTTC
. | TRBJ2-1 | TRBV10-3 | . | CATGQGKGNEQFF | TGTGCCACGGGGCAGGGGAAAGGGAATGAGCAGTTCTTC
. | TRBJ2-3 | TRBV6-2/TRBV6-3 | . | CASSSWANPTDTQYF | TGTGCCAGCAGTTCTTGGGCAAATCCTACAGATACGCAGTATTTT
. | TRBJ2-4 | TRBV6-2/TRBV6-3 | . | CASSPERVKNIQYF | TGTGCCAGCAGTCCGGAAAGGGTCAAAAACATTCAGTACTTC
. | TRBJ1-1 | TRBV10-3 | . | CAIKLDRTNTEAFF | TGTGCCATCAAGCTCGACAGGACGAACACTGAAGCTTTCTTT
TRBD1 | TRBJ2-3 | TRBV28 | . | CASSLIGQGGDTQYF | TGTGCCAGCAGTTTGATCGGACAGGGGGGAGATACGCAGTATTTT
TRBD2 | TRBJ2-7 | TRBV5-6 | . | CASSGLAGPSHEQYF | TGTGCCAGCAGCGGACTAGCGGGACCTTCCCACGAGCAGTACTTC
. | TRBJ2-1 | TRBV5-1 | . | CASSLEGRGIYNEQFF | TGCGCCAGCAGCTTGGAAGGCAGGGGAATCTACAATGAGCAGTTCTTC
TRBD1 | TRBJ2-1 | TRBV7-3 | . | CASSKGQGSYNEQFF | TGTGCCAGCAGTAAGGGACAGGGAAGTTACAATGAGCAGTTCTTC
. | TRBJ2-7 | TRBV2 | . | CASTQGPYEQYF | TGTGCCAGCACTCAGGGGCCATACGAGCAGTACTTC
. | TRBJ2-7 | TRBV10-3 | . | CAISDTGTEQYF | TGTGCCATCAGTGATACAGGGACCGAGCAGTACTTC
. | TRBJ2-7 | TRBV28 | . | CASSLSAAGAYEQYF | TGTGCCAGCAGTTTGTCGGCAGCAGGGGCATACGAGCAGTACTTC
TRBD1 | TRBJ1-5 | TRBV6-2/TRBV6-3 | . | CASSLHGQGINQPQHF | TGTGCCAGCAGCCTACACGGACAGGGGATAAATCAGCCCCAGCATTTT
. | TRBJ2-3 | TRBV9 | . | CASSGGLLMTQYF | TGTGCCAGCAGCGGAGGACTGTTGATGACGCAGTATTTT